These T cell receptor beta chains were read from a single sample in a study of prognosis after radiotherapy for stage I lung cancer. A single record per CDR3 protein comes from TCRdb applying MiXCR to the multiplex PCR reads. This sample has approximately 31,000 distinct CDR3 sequences, with about 43% found just once. Sequencing used PBMCs, obtained before or after stereotactic body radiation therapy (not recorded which). The source of these receptors is a donor aged 50 or older with non-small cell lung cancer. CDR3s include the opening cysteine and the closing phenylalanine or tryptophan. The D gene is left open where the match is weak. The size field is filled for only some rows; it gives once, few, many or a size class.

TRBJ1-5 | many | - | TRBV5-6 | CASSLGRNQPQHF | TGTGCCAGCAGCCTAGGACGCAATCAGCCCCAGCATTTT
TRBJ1-5 | - | - | TRBV25-1 | CASRGGGHQPQHF | TGTGCCAGCAGGGGGGGCGGACATCAGCCCCAGCATTTT
TRBJ1-6 | - | - | TRBV2 | CASSEARANSPLHF | TGTGCCAGCAGTGAGGCCAGGGCTAATTCACCCCTCCACTTT
TRBJ2-7 | - | - | TRBV5-1 | CASSRFGGRGEQYF | TGCGCCAGCAGCCGCTTTGGCGGTAGGGGCGAGCAGTACTTC
TRBJ2-3 | once | - | TRBV5-1 | CASSFRSSGTDTQYF | TGCGCCAGCAGCTTCCGGTCTTCAGGGACAGATACGCAGTATTTT
TRBJ1-4 | many | TRBD1 | TRBV20-1 | CSARQGADEKLFF | TGCAGTGCTAGACAGGGGGCGGACGAAAAACTGTTTTTT
TRBJ2-7 | many | TRBD2 | TRBV5-8 | CASSQLAGGFYEQYF | TGTGCCAGCAGCCAGCTTGCGGGAGGTTTCTACGAGCAGTACTTC
TRBJ2-5 | - | - | TRBV25-1 | CASSLSGDRTQYF | TGTGCCAGCAGTCTCTCGGGGGACCGGACCCAGTACTTC
TRBJ1-2 | medium-sized | - | TRBV11-2 | CASSSIRGPNYGYTF | TGTGCCAGCAGCTCCATCCGGGGGCCAAACTATGGCTACACCTTC
TRBJ2-1 | many | - | TRBV9 | CASSVGQVILGDEQFF | TGTGCCAGCAGCGTAGGGCAAGTTATCTTAGGGGATGAGCAGTTCTTC
TRBJ2-5 | once | - | TRBV6-5 | CASSYGAFQGTQYF | TGTGCCAGCAGTTACGGGGCTTTCCAAGGTACCCAGTACTTC
TRBJ2-7 | - | TRBD1 | TRBV15 | CATSIEGTVKYEQYF | TGTGCCACCAGCATAGAAGGGACAGTGAAGTACGAGCAGTACTTC
TRBJ2-7 | many | - | TRBV19 | CASSALSGLTGPYEQYF | TGTGCCAGTAGCGCCCTAAGCGGACTAACAGGCCCCTACGAGCAGTACTTC
TRBJ2-5 | many | TRBD1 | TRBV20-1 | CSALGQGRETQYF | TGCAGTGCCCTGGGACAGGGGCGAGAGACCCAGTACTTC
TRBJ1-1 | - | TRBD1 | TRBV6-2/TRBV6-3 | CASRRLTGIFGTEAFF | TGTGCCAGCAGGAGACTGACAGGGATCTTCGGGACTGAAGCTTTCTTT
TRBJ2-1 | - | TRBD1 | TRBV5-1 | CASSLLGGQGHLEQFF | TGCGCCAGCAGCTTGCTTGGCGGACAGGGTCATCTGGAGCAGTTCTTC
TRBJ2-7 | - | - | TRBV7-2 | CATSIGLGNEQYF | TGTGCCACTAGCATAGGGCTAGGTAACGAGCAGTACTTC
TRBJ1-2 | many | - | TRBV6-5 | CASSSSWGGYTF | TGTGCCAGCAGTTCCTCATGGGGTGGCTACACCTTC
TRBJ2-1 | many | - | TRBV7-2 | CASSSVGAQRHNEQFF | TGTGCCAGCAGCTCCGTGGGGGCCCAAAGACACAATGAGCAGTTCTTC
TRBJ1-3 | - | - | TRBV20-1 | CSARDYRSRNTIYF | TGCAGTGCTAGAGATTATAGATCCCGAAACACCATATATTTT
TRBJ1-2 | many | TRBD1 | TRBV18 | CASSLNPTGEYGYTF | TGTGCCAGCTCACTGAACCCGACAGGGGAGTATGGCTACACCTTC
TRBJ1-6 | once | - | TRBV5-1 | CASSLENSPLHF | TGCGCCAGCAGTCTGGAGAACTCACCCCTCCACTTT
TRBJ2-5 | many | TRBD2 | TRBV18 | CASSPSGNQETQYF | TGTGCCAGCTCACCCAGCGGGAACCAAGAGACCCAGTACTTC
TRBJ1-4 | few | TRBD1 | TRBV7-9 | CASSTWTGGTNEKLFF | TGTGCCAGCAGCACGTGGACAGGCGGCACTAATGAAAAACTGTTTTTT
TRBJ2-2 | many | TRBD1 | TRBV9 | CASRSTGGPTGELFF | TGTGCCAGCAGATCGACAGGGGGGCCTACCGGGGAGCTGTTTTTT
TRBJ1-1 | - | TRBD1 | TRBV10-3 | CAISETGQGTTEDFF | TGTGCCATCAGTGAGACGGGACAGGGTACGACTGAAGATTTCTTT
TRBJ2-1 | - | TRBD2 | TRBV19 | CANTGLAGGWTEQFF | TGTGCCAATACAGGGCTAGCGGGAGGGTGGACTGAGCAGTTCTTC
TRBJ2-2 | - | TRBD2 | TRBV28 | CAITSGEGGSGRLTGELFF | TGTGCCATCACTTCCGGTGAAGGGGGGAGCGGGAGGCTCACCGGGGAGCTGTTTTTT
TRBJ1-5 | many | - | TRBV6-1 | CASSLGTNNQPQHF | TGTGCCAGCAGCCTCGGGACAAACAATCAGCCCCAGCATTTT
TRBJ2-2 | - | - | TRBV5-1 | CASSLGDPGGELFF | TGCGCCAGCAGCTTAGGGGACCCTGGAGGGGAGCTGTTTTTT
TRBJ2-3 | many | TRBD2 | TRBV29-1 | CSAEREVSDTQYF | TGCAGCGCCGAGCGGGAGGTTTCAGATACGCAGTATTTT
TRBJ2-3 | - | - | TRBV30 | CAWSVCSGSDTQYF | TGTGCCTGGAGCGTATGCTCGGGCTCAGATACGCAGTATTTT
TRBJ2-2 | - | - | TRBV5-1 | CASSSGTRTWELFF | TGCGCCAGCAGCTCTGGGACTCGAACCTGGGAGCTGTTTTTT
TRBJ2-7 | many | TRBD2 | TRBV20-1 | CSAGSGLATYEQYF | TGCAGTGCTGGCAGTGGACTAGCGACCTACGAGCAGTACTTC
TRBJ1-1 | - | TRBD1 | TRBV19 | CASSRALWTGSVQAFF | TGTGCCAGTAGTAGGGCCCTCTGGACAGGTTCGGTTCAAGCTTTCTTT
TRBJ2-3 | many | TRBD2 | TRBV7-2 | CASSLYPGKAFASGRGDTQYF | TGTGCCAGCAGCTTATACCCCGGCAAGGCTTTTGCGAGCGGGAGGGGAGATACGCAGTATTTT
TRBJ2-1 | many | - | TRBV24-1 | CATSDGGQGFGAEQFF | TGTGCCACCAGTGATGGGGGGCAGGGCTTCGGGGCTGAGCAGTTCTTC
TRBJ1-6 | - | - | TRBV27 | CASSFRANNSPLHF | TGTGCCAGCAGTTTCAGGGCTAATAATTCACCCCTCCACTTT
TRBJ1-2 | - | - | TRBV19 | CASSIGLGVGLIYGYTF | TGTGCCAGTAGTATTGGGTTGGGGGTGGGGCTGATCTATGGCTACACCTTC
TRBJ1-2 | - | TRBD1 | TRBV12-3/TRBV12-4 | CASGLGGGGSGYTF | TGTGCCAGCGGGTTGGGGGGAGGGGGCTCTGGCTACACCTTC
TRBJ1-3 | medium-sized | - | TRBV12-3/TRBV12-4 | CASSFRWGNTIYF | TGTGCCAGCAGTTTTCGATGGGGAAACACCATATATTTT
TRBJ2-3 | - | TRBD2 | TRBV25-1 | CASSEWGGAGRTITYTQYF | TGTGCCAGCAGTGAATGGGGAGGGGCAGGCCGAACTATCACATATACGCAGTATTTT
TRBJ2-3 | medium-sized | TRBD2 | TRBV5-1 | CASKLAGVTDTQYF | TGCGCCAGCAAATTAGCGGGAGTCACAGATACGCAGTATTTT
TRBJ2-3 | - | TRBD1 | TRBV7-3 | CASSRQGSDTQYF | TGTGCCAGCAGTCGACAGGGATCAGATACGCAGTATTTT
TRBJ2-2 | medium-sized | - | TRBV7-2 | CASSFSQYTGELFF | TGTGCCAGCAGCTTTTCCCAGTACACCGGGGAGCTGTTTTTT
TRBJ1-2 | - | - | TRBV2 | CASSVLKAGLDGYTF | TGTGCCAGCAGTGTCCTGAAGGCAGGGTTGGATGGCTACACCTTC
TRBJ1-5 | - | - | TRBV30 | CAWKWSGPNSNQPQHF | TGTGCCTGGAAGTGGAGCGGGCCGAATAGCAATCAGCCCCAGCATTTT
TRBJ2-2 | many | - | TRBV7-2 | CASSLQRTGELFF | TGTGCCAGCAGCTTACAGCGAACCGGGGAGCTGTTTTTT
TRBJ1-5 | many | - | TRBV18 | CASSPSRRRGNQPQHF | TGTGCCAGCTCACCATCTCGGCGCAGGGGCAATCAGCCCCAGCATTTT
TRBJ1-2 | - | - | TRBV27 | CASSRQVSANYGYTF | TGTGCCAGCAGTCGACAGGTTAGTGCTAACTATGGCTACACCTTC
TRBJ1-4 | many | TRBD1 | TRBV6-1 | CASRGGSGTGVEKLFF | TGTGCCAGCAGGGGGGGCTCCGGGACAGGGGTTGAAAAACTGTTTTTT
TRBJ2-7 | many | TRBD2 | TRBV7-2 | CASSLVRASGYEQYF | TGTGCCAGCAGCTTAGTCCGGGCTAGCGGCTACGAGCAGTACTTC
TRBJ1-1 | many | - | TRBV30 | CAWSNRQGNTEAFF | TGTGCCTGGAGTAACCGGCAGGGGAACACTGAAGCTTTCTTT